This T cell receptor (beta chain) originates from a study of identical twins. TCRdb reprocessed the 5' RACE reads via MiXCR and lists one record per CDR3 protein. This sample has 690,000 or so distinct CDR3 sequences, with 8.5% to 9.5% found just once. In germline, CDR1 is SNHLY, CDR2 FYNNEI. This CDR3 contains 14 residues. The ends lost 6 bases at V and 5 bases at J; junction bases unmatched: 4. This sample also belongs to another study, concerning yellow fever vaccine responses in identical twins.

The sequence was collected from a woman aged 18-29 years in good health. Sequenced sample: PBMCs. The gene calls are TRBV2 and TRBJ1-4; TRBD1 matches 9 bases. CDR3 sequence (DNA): TGTGCCAGCAGGGGACAGGGACAAAATGAAAAACTGTTTTTT. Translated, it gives CASRGQGQNEKLFF.